The 22 T cell receptor beta chains listed next were all sequenced from one sample in a study of cytomegalovirus exposure and HLA in healthy donors. Clones were read by immunoSEQ multiplex PCR, and TCRdb kept only the in-frame ones, dropping some. In the table there are under 250,000 clones, 80% to 90% of which are singletons. The sequencing sample was made of PBMCs. Every receptor here comes from a man aged 18 to 29 in good health and CMV-seronegative.

The rearrangement joins TRBV10-3 to TRBJ2-2; 14 bases are a match to TRBD2. This CDR3 is 17 amino acids long. Trimming at V came to 5 bases and at J to 5 bases, leaving 7 bases not matched to a gene. Germline-derived CDR1 and CDR2 are ENHRY and SYGVKD. CDR3 loop: CAISRTSGGLVTGELFF. The CDR3 DNA reads as TGTGCCATCAGTCGGACTAGCGGGGGGTTGGTAACCGGGGAGCTGTTTTTT.

Notes on this clone: An end of the junction differs from the germline gene, which may be a read error. The rearrangement links TRBV20-1 to TRBJ2-7, with no clear D. The CDR3 extends over 11 amino acids. Germline values: CDR1 DFQATT, CDR2 SNEGSKA (reference sequence). CDR3 sequence reads: CSARDGYEQYF. CDR3 in DNA: TGCAGTGCCAGAGACGGCTACGAGCAGTACTTC.

The rearrangement links TRBV28 to TRBJ1-1; a weak D match, TRBD1 (6 bases). This CDR3 is built from 10 residues. Germline V lookup: CDR1 MDHEN, CDR2 SYDVKM. The V and J ends lost 7 bases and 10 bases respectively, with 10 bases between them. The CDR3 coding sequence is TGTGCCAGCAAGCGGGGGCGAGCTTTCTTT. Protein product: CASKRGRAFF.

CDR3 in amino acids: CASRLLAGGRETQYF. In DNA, the CDR3 is TGTGCCAGCAGGCTTCTCGCGGGGGGTCGGGAGACCCAGTACTTC. The chain joins TRBV28 to TRBJ2-5; 8 bases align to TRBD2. V lost 6 bases and J lost 5; bases outside the gene matches: 11. Per the germline V gene, CDR1 is MDHEN and CDR2 is SYDVKM. This CDR3 is 15 amino acids long. Based on the CDR3 plus reference TRBV28 and TRBJ2-5, the full variable domain is DVKVTQSSRYLVKRTGEKVFLECVQDMDHENMFWYRQDPGLGLRLIYFSYDVKMKEKGDIPEGYSVSREKKERFSLILESASTNQTSMYLCASRLLAGGRETQYFGPGTRLLVL.

This chain connects TRBV15 to TRBJ2-5; 7 bases line up with TRBD1. Germline V gene lookup returns CDR1 LNHNV and CDR2 YYDKDF (reference sequence). This CDR3 region has 13 residues. J lost 5 bases, V lost 0 bases, and 0 bases had no gene match. CDR3: CATSRDRGETQYF. As DNA, the CDR3 is TGTGCCACCAGCAGAGACAGGGGGGAGACCCAGTACTTC.

The rearrangement joins TRBV7-9 to TRBJ2-3; D perhaps matches TRBD1 (6 bases). This CDR3 contains 15 residues. Trimming left V 4 bases short and J 3 bases short, with 14 bases between. The germline V gene has CDR1 SEHNR and CDR2 FQNEAQ (reference sequence). CDR3 DNA sequence: TGTGCCAGCAGCTCATGGACAGCCAAAACAGATACGCAGTATTTT. Its protein is CASSSWTAKTDTQYF. The full variable domain, in which reference TRBV7-9 and TRBJ2-3 provide the parts outside the CDR3, is DTGVSQNPRHKITKRGQNVTFRCDPISEHNRLYWYRQTLGQGPEFLTYFQNEAQLEKSRLLSDRFSAERPKGSFSTLEIQRTEQGDSAMYLCASSSWTAKTDTQYFGPGTRLTVL.

The CDR3 region is CASSQESGTSNEQFF. The CDR3, as DNA: TGTGCCAGCAGCCAAGAAAGCGGGACTAGCAATGAGCAGTTCTTC. This chain joins TRBV7-2 and TRBJ2-1, with 8 bases identical to TRBD2. This CDR3 has 15 amino acids. V trimming: 5 bases; J trimming: 6 bases; junction bases outside the gene matches: 9. CDR1 is SGHTA, CDR2 FQGNSA, per germline.

J is TRBJ1-3 and V is TRBV4-1, with D tentatively TRBD1 (6 bases). The CDR3 has 17 amino acids. Trimming left V 1 base short and J 3 bases short, with 16 bases between. CDR1 MGHRA and CDR2 YSYEKL come from the germline V gene. The CDR3 sequence: CASSQAPTGLGGNTIYF. CDR3 coding DNA: TGCGCCAGCAGCCAAGCCCCCACAGGGCTGGGTGGAAACACCATATATTTT.

The rearrangement links TRBV14 to TRBJ1-6, with 7 bases lining up with TRBD1. The CDR3 covers 16 residues. Per germline, CDR1 SGHDN and CDR2 FVKESK. Germline trimming cut 1 base from V and 7 bases from J; bases unmatched to any gene: 7. The CDR3 DNA reads TGTGCCAGCAGCCAAGTGGCAGGGGGTCCGAATTCACCCCTCCACTTT. Amino acid sequence: CASSQVAGGPNSPLHF.

The chain combines TRBV27 with TRBJ1-1; D is perhaps TRBD1 (5 bases). The CDR3 loop spans 14 amino acids. Germline CDR1 MNHEY, CDR2 SMNVEV (reference sequence). Trimming removed 0 bases at V and 4 bases at J, with 9 bases between. The DNA of the CDR3 is TGTGCCAGCAGTTTATCTAAGGGGCCCACTGAAGCTTTCTTT. It specifies CASSLSKGPTEAFF.

V is TRBV6-5 and J is TRBJ1-5; 8 bases agree with TRBD1. The CDR3 totals 15 residues. Germline values: CDR1 MNHEY, CDR2 SVGAGI. V trimming: 6 bases; J trimming: 1 base; junction bases outside the gene matches: 5. The DNA for the CDR3 is TGTGCCAGCAGAAACAGGGGGGAGAGCAATCAGCCCCAGCATTTT. This codes for CASRNRGESNQPQHF.

This clone was seen a single time. This chain links TRBV29-1 with TRBJ2-7; possibly TRBD2 for D (6 bases). This CDR3 has 13 residues. The germline gives CDR1 SQVTM, CDR2 ANQGSEA. V lost 3 bases and J lost 2, with 11 bases in between. CDR3 nucleotides: TGCAGCGTTGAGGAGGGACCTCCCTACGAGCAGTACTTC. This codes for CSVEEGPPYEQYF.

The CDR3 DNA reads as TGCGCCAGCAGCCTCGAGAGGGGGACTGAAGCTTTCTTT. Translated, it gives CASSLERGTEAFF. The V and J genes are TRBV5-1 and TRBJ1-1; tentative D call: TRBD1 (6 bases). Trimming pared 4 bases from V and 5 bases from J, leaving 12 bases between. Germline assignment: CDR1 SGHRS and CDR2 YFSETQ. The length of the CDR3 is 13 residues.

This clone was recorded only once. This rearrangement joins TRBV5-1 to TRBJ2-5, with 7 bases that match TRBD2. The CDR3 is 14 amino acids. The V gene's germline CDR1 is SGHRS and CDR2 YFSETQ. The V segment lost 5 bases and the J segment 2 bases; nucleotides outside the gene matches: 6. The CDR3 bases are TGCGCCAGCAGTTGGGACTACGCTCAAGAGACCCAGTACTTC. Its protein product is CASSWDYAQETQYF.

The genes are TRBV28 and TRBJ2-7; TRBD2 agrees at 12 bases. Germline loops: CDR1 MDHEN, CDR2 SYDVKM. The CDR3 runs to 15 residues. Germline trimming cut 7 bases from V and 3 bases from J; bases unmatched to any gene: 7. CDR3 protein: CASTSLAGGLYEQYF. The CDR3 bases are TGTGCCAGCACATCTCTAGCGGGAGGGCTCTACGAGCAGTACTTC.

The chain combines TRBV2 with TRBJ2-1; 7 bases map to TRBD2. Looked up from germline, CDR1 is SNHLY and CDR2 is FYNNEI. After removal of 7 bases from V and 8 bases from J, the junction contained 8 bases not matched to a gene. This CDR3 is 13 amino acids long. CDR3 sequence: CASKLGGFHEQFF. The CDR3 nucleotides read TGTGCCAGCAAATTGGGAGGGTTCCATGAGCAGTTCTTC.

The chain carries TRBV11-3 and TRBJ2-3; 8 bases map to TRBD1. The germline gives CDR1 SGHNT, CDR2 YENEEA. This CDR3 comprises 14 residues. V trimming: 2 bases; J trimming: 4 bases; junction bases outside the gene matches: 2. CDR3 protein: CASSLRQGSDTQYF. CDR3 sequence (DNA): TGTGCCAGCAGCTTAAGACAGGGGTCAGATACGCAGTATTTT.

This clone showed up just a few times. The chain recombines TRBV19 with TRBJ1-5, with 8 bases matching TRBD1. V was pared by 11 bases and J by 5 bases, with 8 bases of the junction left unmatched. Germline V CDR1 and CDR2: LNHDA, SQIVND (reference sequence). The CDR3 length is 13 residues. Written as DNA, the CDR3 is TGTGCCGCTGCCGGGACAGGTTATCAGCCCCAGCATTTT. This encodes CAAAGTGYQPQHF.

This clone is categorized as medium-sized. The V call is TRBV4-2, the J call TRBJ1-2; D may be TRBD1 (5 bases). The ends were cut back, 4 bases at V and 7 bases at J, with 13 bases in the middle. The CDR3 is made up of 13 amino acids. The germline V gene has CDR1 LGHNA and CDR2 YNFKEQ. CDR3 amino acids: CASSRLGGCGYTF. CDR3 DNA sequence: TGTGCCAGCAGCCGCCTGGGGGGGTGTGGCTACACCTTC.

This clone was found once. The chain is built from TRBV4-3 and TRBJ1-3, with D possibly TRBD1 on 6 matching bases. Germline assignment: CDR1 LGHNA and CDR2 YSLEER. The CDR3 runs 18 residues. Trimming removed 1 base from V and 0 bases from J, with 16 bases in between. The CDR3 here is CASSQGAGVGGSGNTIYF. DNA for the CDR3: TGCGCCAGCAGCCAAGGTGCGGGAGTAGGGGGCTCTGGAAACACCATATATTTT.

The chain couples TRBV5-1 to TRBJ2-7, with 7 bases matching TRBD2. Germline CDR1 is SGHRS and CDR2 is YFSETQ. This CDR3 has 14 residues. The J segment lost 3 bases and the V segment lost 4 bases, leaving 7 bases of the junction unmatched. CDR3 coding DNA: TGCGCCAGCAGCGGGAGGGTGGCGGGCTACGAGCAGTACTTC. Its translation: CASSGRVAGYEQYF.

J is TRBJ1-5 and V is TRBV9; D is undetermined. V was trimmed by 0 bases and J by 4 bases, leaving 5 bases between them. The V gene's germline CDR1 is SGDLS and CDR2 YYNGEE. The CDR3 covers 13 residues. The CDR3 bases are TGTGCCAGCAGCGTAGATGTAAATCAGCCCCAGCATTTT. It encodes CASSVDVNQPQHF.